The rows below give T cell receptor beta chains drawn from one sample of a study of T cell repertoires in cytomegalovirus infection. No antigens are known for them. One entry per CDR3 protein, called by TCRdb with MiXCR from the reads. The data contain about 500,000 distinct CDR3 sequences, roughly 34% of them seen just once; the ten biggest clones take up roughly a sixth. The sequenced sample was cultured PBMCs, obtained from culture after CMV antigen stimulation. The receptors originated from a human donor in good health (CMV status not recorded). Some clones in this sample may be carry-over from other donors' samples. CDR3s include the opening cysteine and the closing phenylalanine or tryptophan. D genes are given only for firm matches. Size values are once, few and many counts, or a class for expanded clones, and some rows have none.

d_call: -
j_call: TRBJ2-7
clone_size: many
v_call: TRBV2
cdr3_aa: CASRPGSSYEQYF
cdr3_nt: TGTGCCAGCAGGCCGGGATCGAGTTACGAGCAGTACTTC

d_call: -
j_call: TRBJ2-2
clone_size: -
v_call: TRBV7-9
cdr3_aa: CASSLSGGGELFF
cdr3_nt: TGTGCCAGCAGCTTAAGCGGAGGCGGGGAGCTGTTTTTT

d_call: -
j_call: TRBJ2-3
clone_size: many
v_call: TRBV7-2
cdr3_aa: CASSQGGRTDTQYF
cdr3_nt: TGTGCCAGCAGCCAGGGAGGTCGCACAGATACGCAGTATTTT

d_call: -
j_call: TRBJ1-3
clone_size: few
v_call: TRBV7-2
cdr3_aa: CASSLQIRNTIYF
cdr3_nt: TGTGCCAGCAGTTTACAAATCCGAAACACCATATATTTT

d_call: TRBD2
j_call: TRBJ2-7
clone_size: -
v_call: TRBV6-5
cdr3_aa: CASTTGGSEQYF
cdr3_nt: TGTGCCAGCACCACGGGGGGATCCGAGCAGTACTTC

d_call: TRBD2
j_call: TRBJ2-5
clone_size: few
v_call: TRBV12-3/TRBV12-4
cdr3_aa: CASSPRERELETQYF
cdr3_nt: TGTGCCAGCAGTCCGCGGGAGCGGGAGTTAGAGACCCAGTACTTC

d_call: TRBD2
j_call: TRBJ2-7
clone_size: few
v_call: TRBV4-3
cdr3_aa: CVSSPGTSSYEQYF
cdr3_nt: TGCGTCAGCAGCCCCGGGACTAGCTCCTACGAGCAGTACTTC

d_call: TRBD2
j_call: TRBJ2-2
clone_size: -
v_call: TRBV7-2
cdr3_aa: CASSTLAGEVLFF
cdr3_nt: TGTGCCAGCAGCACTTTAGCGGGAGAGGTGCTGTTTTTT

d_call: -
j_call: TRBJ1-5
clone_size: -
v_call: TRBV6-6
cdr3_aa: CASSDGTTFNQPQHF
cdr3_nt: TGTGCCAGCAGTGACGGGACAACTTTTAATCAGCCCCAGCATTTT

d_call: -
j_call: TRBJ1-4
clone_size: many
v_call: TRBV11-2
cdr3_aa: CASSSVGYEKLFF
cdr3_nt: TGTGCCAGCAGCTCCGTAGGGTATGAAAAACTGTTTTTT

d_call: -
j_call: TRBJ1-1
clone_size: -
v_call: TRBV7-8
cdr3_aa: CASSFRAGLNTEAFF
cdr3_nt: TGTGCCAGCAGCTTCAGGGCGGGGCTGAACACTGAAGCTTTCTTT

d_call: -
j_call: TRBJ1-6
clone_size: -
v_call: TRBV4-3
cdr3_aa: CASSQEGGWSSPLHF
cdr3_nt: TGCGCCAGCAGCCAAGAGGGGGGCTGGTCTTCACCCCTCCACTTT

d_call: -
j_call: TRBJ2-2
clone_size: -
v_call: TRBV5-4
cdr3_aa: CASAGTGTGELFF
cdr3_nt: TGTGCCAGCGCCGGTACAGGGACCGGGGAGCTGTTTTTT

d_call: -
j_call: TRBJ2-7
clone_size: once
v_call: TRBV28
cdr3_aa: CASSLTADGMYEQYF
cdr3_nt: TGTGCCAGCAGTTTGACCGCGGATGGAATGTACGAGCAGTACTTC

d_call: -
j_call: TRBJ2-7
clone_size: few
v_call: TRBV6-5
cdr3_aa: CASSYSRFVEQYF
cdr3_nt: TGTGCCAGCAGTTACTCCCGTTTTGTAGAGCAGTACTTC

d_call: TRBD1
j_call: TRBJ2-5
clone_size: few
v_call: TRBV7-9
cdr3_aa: CASSLGPGQPEETQYF
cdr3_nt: TGTGCCAGCAGCTTGGGACCGGGACAGCCCGAAGAGACCCAGTACTTC

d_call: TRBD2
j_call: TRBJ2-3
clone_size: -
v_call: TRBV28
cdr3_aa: CASSTSGRHDTQYF
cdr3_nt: TGTGCCAGCAGTACTAGCGGGAGGCACGATACGCAGTATTTT

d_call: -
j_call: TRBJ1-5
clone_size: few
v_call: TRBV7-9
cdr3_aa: CASRPSGDQPQHF
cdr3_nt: TGTGCCAGCAGACCCTCGGGTGATCAGCCCCAGCATTTT

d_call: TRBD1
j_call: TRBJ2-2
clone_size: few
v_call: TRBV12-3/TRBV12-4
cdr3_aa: CASSTGTGRSGELFF
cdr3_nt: TGTGCCAGCAGTACCGGGACAGGGCGCTCCGGGGAGCTGTTTTTT

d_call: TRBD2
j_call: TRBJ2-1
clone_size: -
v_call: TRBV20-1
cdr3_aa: CSATSARPYNEQFF
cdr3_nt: TGCAGTGCAACTAGCGCAAGGCCTTACAATGAGCAGTTCTTC

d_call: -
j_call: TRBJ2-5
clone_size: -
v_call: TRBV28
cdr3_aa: CASSLFKGGETQYF
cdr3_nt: TGTGCCAGCAGTTTATTTAAAGGCGGGGAGACCCAGTACTTC

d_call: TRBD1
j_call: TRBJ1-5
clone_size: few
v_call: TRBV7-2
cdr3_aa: CASSFPGTAYNQPQHF
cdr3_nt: TGTGCCAGCAGCTTTCCCGGGACAGCCTATAATCAGCCCCAGCATTTT

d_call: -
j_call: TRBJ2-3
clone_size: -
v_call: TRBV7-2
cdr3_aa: CASSLQREDTQYF
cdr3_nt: TGTGCCAGCAGCTTACAACGGGAAGATACGCAGTATTTT

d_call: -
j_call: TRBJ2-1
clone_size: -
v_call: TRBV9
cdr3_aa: CASTLDGGSSYNEQFF
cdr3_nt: TGTGCCAGCACCCTAGACGGGGGCAGCTCCTACAATGAGCAGTTCTTC

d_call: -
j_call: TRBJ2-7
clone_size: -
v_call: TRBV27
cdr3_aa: CASSLGPLRVGPYEQYF
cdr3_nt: TGTGCCAGCAGTTTAGGCCCTTTGCGGGTAGGGCCATACGAGCAGTACTTC

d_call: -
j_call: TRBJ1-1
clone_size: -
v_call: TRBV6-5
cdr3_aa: CASSYSIAVEAFF
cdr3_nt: TGTGCCAGCAGTTACTCGATAGCGGTTGAAGCTTTCTTT

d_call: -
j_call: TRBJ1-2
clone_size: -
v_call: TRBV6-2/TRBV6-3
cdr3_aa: CASSYSAVYGYTF
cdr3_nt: TGTGCCAGCAGTTACTCGGCGGTCTATGGCTACACCTTC

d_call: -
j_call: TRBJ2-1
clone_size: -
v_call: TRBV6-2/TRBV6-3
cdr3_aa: CASSYSGDPSQFF
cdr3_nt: TGTGCCAGCAGTTACTCAGGGGACCCCTCTCAGTTCTTC

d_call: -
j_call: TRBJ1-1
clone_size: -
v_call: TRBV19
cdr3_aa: CASSIRDAEAFF
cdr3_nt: TGTGCCAGTAGTATACGGGATGCTGAAGCTTTCTTT

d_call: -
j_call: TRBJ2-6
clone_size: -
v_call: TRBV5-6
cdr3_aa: CASSLKDGANVLTF
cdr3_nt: TGTGCCAGCAGCCTAAAAGATGGGGCCAACGTCCTGACTTTC

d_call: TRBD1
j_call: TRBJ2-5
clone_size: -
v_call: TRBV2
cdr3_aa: CASSKGGTGGKETQYF
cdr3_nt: TGTGCCAGCAGCAAAGGGGGGACAGGCGGGAAAGAGACCCAGTACTTC

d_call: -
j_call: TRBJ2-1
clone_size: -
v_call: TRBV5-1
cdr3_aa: CASQIGSGRVTDEQFF
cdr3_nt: TGCGCCAGTCAGATCGGAAGCGGGCGCGTCACCGATGAGCAGTTCTTC

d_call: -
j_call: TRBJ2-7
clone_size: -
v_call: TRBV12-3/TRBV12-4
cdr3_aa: CASSAGDRRSSYEQYF
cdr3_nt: TGTGCCAGCAGTGCGGGGGACAGGCGGAGCTCCTACGAGCAGTACTTC

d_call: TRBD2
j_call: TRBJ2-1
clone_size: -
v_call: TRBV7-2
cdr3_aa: CASSFLSGGSEQLF
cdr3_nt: TGTGCCAGCAGCTTCTTGTCGGGAGGGTCTGAGCAGTTATTC

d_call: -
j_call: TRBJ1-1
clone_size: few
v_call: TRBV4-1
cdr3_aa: CASSQEWGRMNTEAFF
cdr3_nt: TGCGCCAGCAGCCAAGAGTGGGGGAGAATGAACACTGAAGCTTTCTTT

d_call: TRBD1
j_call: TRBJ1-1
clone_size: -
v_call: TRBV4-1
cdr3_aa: CASSQAGQGISGYTEAFF
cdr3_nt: TGCGCCAGCAGCCAAGCTGGACAGGGAATCTCAGGGTACACTGAAGCTTTCTTT

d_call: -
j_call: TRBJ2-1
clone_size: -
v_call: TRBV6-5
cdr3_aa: CASSSGGKQFF
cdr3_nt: TGTGCCAGCAGTTCTGGCGGGAAGCAGTTCTTC

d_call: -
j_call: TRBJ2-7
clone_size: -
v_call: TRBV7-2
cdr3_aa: CASSFFARTYEQYF
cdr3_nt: TGTGCCAGCAGCTTTTTTGCTAGGACCTACGAGCAGTACTTC

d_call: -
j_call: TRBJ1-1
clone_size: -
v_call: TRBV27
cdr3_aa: CASSFASLRKNTEAFF
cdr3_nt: TGTGCCAGCAGTTTTGCCAGTTTAAGAAAGAACACTGAAGCTTTCTTT

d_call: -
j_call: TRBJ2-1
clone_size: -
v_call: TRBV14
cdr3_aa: CASSIYGGDEQFF
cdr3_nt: TGTGCCAGCAGCATATACGGAGGGGATGAGCAGTTCTTC

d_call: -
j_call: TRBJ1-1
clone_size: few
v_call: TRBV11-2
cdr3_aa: CASSPREMSTEAFF
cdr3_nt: TGTGCCAGCAGTCCCAGGGAGATGTCCACTGAAGCTTTCTTT

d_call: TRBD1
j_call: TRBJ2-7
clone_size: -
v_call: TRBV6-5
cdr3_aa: CASSYSTGGSGYEQYF
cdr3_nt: TGTGCCAGCAGTTACTCGACAGGGGGGTCTGGATACGAGCAGTACTTC

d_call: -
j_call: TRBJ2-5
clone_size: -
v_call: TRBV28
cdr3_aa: CASTRNRDEETQYF
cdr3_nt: TGTGCCAGCACCCGGAACAGGGATGAAGAGACCCAGTACTTC

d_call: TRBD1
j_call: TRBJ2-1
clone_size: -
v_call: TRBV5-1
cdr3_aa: CASSLGPGQGYNEQFF
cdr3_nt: TGCGCCAGCAGCTTGGGTCCCGGACAGGGGTACAATGAGCAGTTCTTC

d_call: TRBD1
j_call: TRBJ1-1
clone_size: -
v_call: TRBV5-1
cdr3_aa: CASSLDPGGGNTEAFF
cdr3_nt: TGCGCCAGCAGCTTGGACCCAGGGGGAGGGAACACTGAAGCTTTCTTT

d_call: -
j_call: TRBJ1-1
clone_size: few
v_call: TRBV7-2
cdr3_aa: CASSSRQFTTEAFF
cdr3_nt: TGTGCCAGCAGCTCTCGACAATTTACGACTGAAGCTTTCTTT

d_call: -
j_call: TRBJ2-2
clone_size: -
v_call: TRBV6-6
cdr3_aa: CASSYAADTGELFF
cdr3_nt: TGTGCCAGCAGTTACGCAGCGGATACCGGGGAGCTGTTTTTT

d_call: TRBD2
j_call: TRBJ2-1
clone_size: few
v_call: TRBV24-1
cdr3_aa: CATSDTGLAGLSYNEQFF
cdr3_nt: TGTGCCACCAGTGATACAGGACTAGCGGGACTCTCCTACAATGAGCAGTTCTTC

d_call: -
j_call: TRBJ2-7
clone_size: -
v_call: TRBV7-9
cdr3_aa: CASSSRPIYEQYF
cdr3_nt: TGTGCCAGCAGCTCCCGACCGATTTACGAGCAGTACTTC

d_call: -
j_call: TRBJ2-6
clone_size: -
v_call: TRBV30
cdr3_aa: CAWRGSSGANVLTF
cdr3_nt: TGTGCCTGGAGAGGATCCTCTGGGGCCAACGTCCTGACTTTC

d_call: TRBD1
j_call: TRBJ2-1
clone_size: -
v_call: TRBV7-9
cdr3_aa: CASSFRPGQGVAYNEQFF
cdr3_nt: TGTGCCAGCAGCTTCCGGCCGGGACAGGGGGTGGCCTACAATGAGCAGTTCTTC

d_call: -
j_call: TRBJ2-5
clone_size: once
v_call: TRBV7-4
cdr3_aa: CASSLGPRQETQYF
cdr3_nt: TGTGCCAGCAGCTTAGGTCCTCGGCAAGAGACCCAGTACTTC

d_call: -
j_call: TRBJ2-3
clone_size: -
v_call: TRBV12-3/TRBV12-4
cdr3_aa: CASSFVAGPGADTQYF
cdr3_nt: TGTGCCAGCAGTTTCGTCGCAGGGCCAGGGGCAGATACGCAGTATTTT

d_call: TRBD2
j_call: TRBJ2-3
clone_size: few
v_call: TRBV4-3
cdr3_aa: CASSQVAGGSSTDTQYF
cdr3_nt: TGCGCCAGCAGCCAAGTAGCGGGAGGGAGTAGCACAGATACGCAGTATTTT

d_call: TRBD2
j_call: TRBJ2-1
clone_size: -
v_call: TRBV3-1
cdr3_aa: CASSQAGGPLSEQFF
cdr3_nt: TGTGCCAGCAGCCAGGCGGGAGGGCCTCTATCTGAGCAGTTCTTC